This T cell receptor beta chain was found in a study of T cell responses to AZD1222 COVID-19 vaccine. Study-wide points: The study found Spike-specific TCR breadth and depth rose after two AZD1222 doses.

CDR3 length equals 13 residues. Trimming stripped 0 bases from V and 11 bases from J, with 14 bases between. CDR1 and CDR2 from the germline V gene are SGDLS and YYNGEE. On this clone: The antigen is unknown.

Repertoires were generated with immunoSEQ multiplex PCR, while TCRdb's copy carries only in-frame clones and drops some. The sample has more than 150,000 clones; about 94% are singletons. The V and J genes are TRBV9 and TRBJ1-1; a possible D gene is TRBD1 (5 bases). This receptor was taken from an adult in good health. This specimen was peripheral blood, taken on day 0 of AZD1222 vaccination. CDR3 coding DNA: TGTGCCAGCAGCGTAGCGGCGGGACTAGAGGCTTTCTTT. This translates into CASSVAAGLEAFF.